This TCR beta chain was sequenced during a study of vaccination effects on CD4 cells after COVID-19. CD4+ T cells were isolated after around 10 days of culture. As regards this clone: Antigen: not known.

Study-level results: In healthy vaccinees, only 1 of 255 vaccine-induced clones cross-reacted with common cold coronaviruses.

Profiling relied on immunoSEQ multiplex PCR, and the TCRdb table lists in-frame clones only, not all of them. There are about 76,000 clones in the sample; about 74% occur only once, and roughly 2% lies in the top ten. Trimming cost V 1 base and J 4 bases, with 13 bases left between them. This CDR3 is built from 15 residues. The germline V gene has CDR1 SGHVS and CDR2 FQNEAQ. J is TRBJ1-2 and V is TRBV7-8; D is possibly TRBD1 (5 bases). This sequence originates from a human donor who received a COVID-19 vaccine. Sample: CD4+ T cells from PBMCs cultured without peptide, taken before COVID-19 vaccination. In nucleotides, the CDR3 is TGTGCCAGCAGCTTAGGGGGGAAAAACTTCTATGGCTACACCTTC. Amino acids: CASSLGGKNFYGYTF.